Sequencing of this T cell receptor beta chain was carried out in a study of human T cells and chemical hapten exposure. Indicated time point: healthy volunteer bleed at 2 weeks. Total RNA was isolated from unfractionated whole blood. This clonotype has a count of ten or more. A single record per CDR3 protein comes from TCRdb applying MiXCR to the RACE reads. Among 35,000 to 50,000 distinct CDR3 sequences listed, about 4.5% were seen once. The V and J ends lost 6 bases and 2 bases, in that order; junction bases with no gene match: 5. This CDR3 contains 14 residues. Looked up from germline, CDR1 is SEHNR and CDR2 is FQNEAQ (reference sequence).

This chain links TRBV7-9 with TRBJ1-2, with 8 positions matching TRBD1. Input material: whole blood. The source of this sequence is a female donor in good health. Some clones in this sample may be carry-over from other donors' samples. In DNA form, the CDR3 reads TGTGCCAGCAGTCTTCGGACAGGGAACTATGGCTACACCTTC. Encoded protein: CASSLRTGNYGYTF.